This T cell receptor beta chain stems from a study of blood T cell repertoires in COVID-19. Study background: Material from acute and convalescent COVID-19 was sourced from the United States, Italy and Spain. T cells, B-cell-depleted T cells, or PBMCs supplied cDNA or gDNA.

The protocol was immunoSEQ multiplex PCR, while the TCRdb copy is restricted to in-frame clones and leaves out a portion. Here the sample spans roughly 42,000 clones, roughly nine tenths being singletons. The CDR3 contains 16 residues. Trimming removed 0 bases from V and 9 bases from J, with 18 bases in between. Germline-derived CDR1 and CDR2 are MNHEY and SVGAGI. This TCR was recovered from a young man with active or convalescent COVID-19. J is TRBJ1-5 and V is TRBV6-5; D unresolved. The sequenced material came from peripheral blood. The CDR3 coding sequence is TGTGCCAGCAGTTACTCGGCGACGGGGAACAAGGGGCCCCAGCATTTT. Encoded protein: CASSYSATGNKGPQHF.